Shown below are 32 T cell receptor beta chains from a single sample sequenced in a study of blood T cell repertoires in COVID-19. Sequencing used immunoSEQ multiplex PCR; TCRdb keeps in-frame clones, though not all of them. The table has 150,000 or so clones, more than 85% seen once. Sequenced: peripheral blood. The receptors here all came from a man in his sixties with COVID-19, enrolled during active disease.

This clone was seen a handful of times. The chain recombines TRBV5-6 with TRBJ1-2, with 7 positions matching TRBD1. Per the germline V gene, CDR1 is SGHDT and CDR2 is YYEEEE. The CDR3 has 13 residues. Germline trimming cut 4 bases from V and 4 bases from J; bases unmatched to any gene: 4. CDR3 sequence reads: CASSGDRAYGYTF. The CDR3 bases are TGTGCCAGCAGCGGAGACAGGGCCTATGGCTACACCTTC.

The chain couples TRBV6-5 to TRBJ2-7; 10 nucleotides align to TRBD2. The CDR3 consists of 15 residues. Trimming at V came to 6 bases and at J to 4 bases, leaving 9 bases not matched to a gene. Looked up from germline, CDR1 is MNHEY and CDR2 is SVGAGI. Here the CDR3 reads CASRGAGGFYYEQYF. CDR3 sequence (DNA): TGTGCCAGCAGGGGAGCGGGAGGGTTTTATTACGAGCAGTACTTC.

The chain combines TRBV7-8 with TRBJ1-1, with 7 bases identical to TRBD1. The length of the CDR3 is 15 residues. J was trimmed by 0 bases and V by 1 base; bases with no gene match: 2. In germline, CDR1 is SGHVS, CDR2 FQNEAQ. CDR3: CASSLGGQLNTEAFF. The CDR3 nucleotides read TGTGCCAGCAGCTTAGGGGGACAGCTGAACACTGAAGCTTTCTTT. Full variable domain (missing parts from reference TRBV7-8 and TRBJ1-1): GAGVSQSPRYKVAKRGQDVALRCDPISGHVSLFWYQQALGQGPEFLTYFQNEAQLDKSGLPSDRFFAERPEGSVSTLKIQRTQQEDSAVYLCASSLGGQLNTEAFFGQGTRLTVV.

A single count supports this clone. The chain employs TRBV3-1 (or the pseudogene TRBV3-2) and TRBJ2-5; 8 nucleotides agree with TRBD1. With 4 bases clipped from V and 5 bases from J, the junction kept 24 bases outside the gene matches. This CDR3 is built from 20 residues. Germline V CDR1 and CDR2: LGHDT, YNNKEL (reference sequence). CDR3 sequence reads: CASSPPGAAGTGTPRETQYF. As DNA, the CDR3 is TGTGCCAGCAGCCCCCCCGGGGCCGCTGGGACAGGCACCCCACGGGAGACCCAGTACTTC.

This chain connects TRBV11-2 to TRBJ1-4, with D possibly being TRBD1 (6 bases). Per the germline V gene, CDR1 is SGHAT and CDR2 is FQNNGV. The germline V and J ends were trimmed by 6 bases and 8 bases, with 19 bases remaining between them. The CDR3 covers 15 residues. CDR3 sequence (DNA): TGTGCCAGCAGGAGGGCGGGGGCCCAAGGAGAAAAACTGTTTTTT. Protein sequence: CASRRAGAQGEKLFF.

This rearrangement joins TRBV12-3 or TRBV12-4 to TRBJ1-1; the D gene is possibly TRBD1 (5 bases). This CDR3 is 13 amino acids long. With 8 bases removed from V and 2 bases from J, the gap between germline ends came to 12 bases. The chain's CDR3 is CASGVGANTEAFF. Written as DNA, the CDR3 is TGTGCCAGCGGGGTAGGGGCTAACACTGAAGCTTTCTTT.

The chain joins TRBV24-1 to TRBJ1-1, with TRBD1 identical over 7 bases. J gave up 0 bases and V 2 bases, and 2 bases lay outside the gene matches. Germline V gene data show CDR1 as KGHDR and CDR2 as SFDVKD. The CDR3 is 15 residues long. The DNA for the CDR3 is TGTGCCACCAGTGATTCACAGGGGCTGAACACTGAAGCTTTCTTT. Its protein is CATSDSQGLNTEAFF.

This chain uses TRBV5-1 with TRBJ2-1; 11 nucleotides agree with TRBD2. Germline-derived CDR1 and CDR2 are SGHRS and YFSETQ. V lost 0 bases, J lost 6 bases, and 8 bases stayed unmatched. This CDR3 contains 17 residues. CDR3 sequence: CASSLASVAGGINEQFF. The CDR3 DNA reads TGCGCCAGCAGCTTGGCGAGCGTAGCGGGGGGGATCAATGAGCAGTTCTTC.

This chain links TRBV3-1 (or the pseudogene TRBV3-2) with TRBJ2-7; weak D call: TRBD2 (6 bases). CDR3 size: 13 residues. V gave up 5 bases and J gave up 7 bases, with 15 bases separating them. Germline CDR1 and CDR2: LGHDT and YNNKEL (reference sequence). CDR3 amino acids: CASSSAGSGEQYF. In DNA, the CDR3 is TGTGCCAGCAGCTCGGCGGGGTCGGGTGAGCAGTACTTC.

DNA of the CDR3: TGTGCCAGTTTTCCACAGGGACGCCAGCTCTGGAACACTGAAGCTTTCTTT. Translating it yields CASFPQGRQLWNTEAFF. The chain recombines TRBV19 with TRBJ1-1, with a possible D match to TRBD1 (6 bases). The CDR3 totals 17 residues. Germline V CDR1 and CDR2: LNHDA, SQIVND (reference sequence). The V and J ends lost 8 bases and 1 base respectively, with 23 bases between them.

This chain links TRBV19 with TRBJ1-5; 7 bases align to TRBD1. The germline V gene has CDR1 LNHDA and CDR2 SQIVND (reference sequence). The CDR3 consists of 15 residues. Trimming took 1 base from V and 4 from J; bases not matched to a gene: 4. The CDR3 nucleotides read TGTGCCAGTAGTATAGCAGGACAGGCGAATCAGCCCCAGCATTTT. It is translated as CASSIAGQANQPQHF.

The chain has TRBV6-2 or TRBV6-3 and TRBJ1-1; D remains ambiguous. V lost 0 bases, J lost 10 bases, and 6 bases lay in between. The germline gives CDR1 MNHEY, CDR2 SVGEGT. There are 11 residues in the CDR3. The CDR3 loop reads CASSYSRVAFF. As DNA, the CDR3 is TGTGCCAGCAGTTACTCGAGAGTAGCTTTCTTT.

Only one count was recorded for this clone. The chain has TRBV7-9 and TRBJ1-1; D ambiguous. This CDR3 spans 12 amino acids. With 4 bases removed from V and 1 base from J, the gap between germline ends came to 4 bases. Germline CDR1 SEHNR, CDR2 FQNEAQ (reference sequence). The CDR3 sequence: CASSYQNTEAFF. In DNA, the CDR3 is TGTGCCAGCAGCTATCAGAACACTGAAGCTTTCTTT.

The chain recombines TRBV11-3 with TRBJ2-5; possible D gene TRBD2, 6 bases. Between the trimmed V and J ends, which lost 5 bases and 3 bases, there was a span of 13 bases. CDR3 size: 14 residues. CDR1 is SGHNT, CDR2 YENEEA, per germline. The CDR3 DNA follows: TGTGCCAGCAGCCCGCCCGGGAGAGAAGAGACCCAGTACTTC. This encodes CASSPPGREETQYF.

This rearrangement joins TRBV6-5 to TRBJ1-1; D is ambiguous. Germline-derived CDR1 and CDR2 are MNHEY and SVGAGI. The CDR3 consists of 14 residues. Trimming cost V 8 bases and J 3 bases, with 16 bases left between them. The CDR3 sequence: CASDLVGLYTEAFF. CDR3 sequence (DNA): TGTGCCAGCGATCTGGTTGGGCTCTACACTGAAGCTTTCTTT.

The V and J genes are TRBV7-8 and TRBJ1-1; maybe TRBD1 (5 bases). From germline, CDR1 is SGHVS and CDR2 FQNEAQ. This CDR3 comprises 15 residues. Trimming pared 5 bases from V and 4 bases from J, leaving 17 bases between. The chain's CDR3 is CASSPRWGVSTEAFF. CDR3 coding DNA: TGTGCCAGCAGCCCCCGGTGGGGGGTAAGCACTGAAGCTTTCTTT. The full variable domain, completed using reference TRBV7-8 and TRBJ1-1, is GAGVSQSPRYKVAKRGQDVALRCDPISGHVSLFWYQQALGQGPEFLTYFQNEAQLDKSGLPSDRFFAERPEGSVSTLKIQRTQQEDSAVYLCASSPRWGVSTEAFFGQGTRLTVV.

This chain connects TRBV3-1 (or the pseudogene TRBV3-2) to TRBJ1-2, with 11 bases that match TRBD1. Germline V gene lookup returns CDR1 LGHDT and CDR2 YNNKEL (reference sequence). The CDR3 totals 14 residues. With V trimmed by 4 bases and J by 8 bases, 6 bases remained unmatched. The DNA for the CDR3 is TGTGCCAGCAGCCGAGAGGACAGGGGGCTCGGCTACACCTTC. It specifies CASSREDRGLGYTF.

V is TRBV5-1 and J is TRBJ2-1, with TRBD1 identical over 7 bases. This CDR3 comprises 15 residues. V lost 3 bases to trimming and J lost 5 bases; unmatched junction nucleotides: 8. The germline gives CDR1 SGHRS, CDR2 YFSETQ. The CDR3 nucleotides read TGCGCCAGCAGCTCAACGGGACAGCCACACAATGAGCAGTTCTTC. As protein: CASSSTGQPHNEQFF.

The V call is TRBV19, the J call TRBJ2-7, with 9 bases lining up with TRBD1. V gave up 1 base and J gave up 2 bases; unmatched junction bases: 3. CDR1 is LNHDA, CDR2 SQIVND, per germline (reference sequence). This CDR3 is 15 amino acids long. The CDR3 here is CASSIGQGEAYEQYF. CDR3 nucleotide sequence: TGTGCCAGTAGTATAGGACAGGGGGAAGCCTACGAGCAGTACTTC.

The V call is TRBV29-1, the J call TRBJ2-1, with 12 nucleotides matching TRBD2. The V segment lost 6 bases and the J segment 7 bases; nucleotides outside the gene matches: 4. The germline gives CDR1 SQVTM, CDR2 ANQGSEA. There are 13 residues in the CDR3. CDR3 region: CSVTSGRLNEQFF. CDR3 sequence (DNA): TGCAGCGTCACTAGCGGGAGGTTGAATGAGCAGTTCTTC.

J is TRBJ2-7 and V is TRBV7-9; possible D gene TRBD1, 6 bases. Germline V gene lookup returns CDR1 SEHNR and CDR2 FQNEAQ (reference sequence). V lost 2 bases and J 3 bases, leaving 11 bases between the germline ends. CDR3 length: 14 residues. The CDR3 here is CASSLQGILYEQYF. In DNA, the CDR3 is TGTGCCAGCAGCTTACAGGGGATTCTCTACGAGCAGTACTTC.

This chain joins TRBV5-6 and TRBJ2-1; D gene unclear. Germline CDR1 and CDR2: SGHDT and YYEEEE. The V gene lost 1 base and the J gene lost 3 bases, with 5 bases spanning the gap. There are 13 residues in the CDR3. The CDR3 spells CASSLIYYNEQFF. CDR3 sequence (DNA): TGTGCCAGCAGCTTGATTTACTACAATGAGCAGTTCTTC.

The chain joins TRBV4-3 to TRBJ2-7; no reliable D call. Germline CDR1 and CDR2: LGHNA and YSLEER. The V and J ends lost 1 base and 4 bases respectively, with 26 bases between them. The CDR3 loop spans 19 amino acids. The CDR3 spells CASSQASVLRRIGVYEQYF. The CDR3 bases are TGCGCCAGCAGCCAAGCCTCAGTTTTACGGCGGATAGGAGTTTACGAGCAGTACTTC.

This chain uses TRBV4-1 with TRBJ2-2, with D maybe TRBD2 (5 bases). Germline lookup yields CDR1 MGHRA and CDR2 YSYEKL. The CDR3 has 15 amino acids. Trimming removed 6 bases at V and 5 bases at J, with 16 bases between. CDR3 bases: TGCGCCAGCAGTCTCAGTGGGTCGGGAACCGGGGAGCTGTTTTTT. This sequence encodes CASSLSGSGTGELFF.

This clone has only a few counts. The rearrangement joins TRBV3-1 (or the pseudogene TRBV3-2) to TRBJ2-5, with D perhaps matching TRBD1 (6 bases). The CDR3 has 14 amino acids. V was clipped by 1 base and J by 2 bases, with 8 bases between them. Germline V lookup: CDR1 LGHDT, CDR2 YNNKEL (reference sequence). The CDR3 region has the DNA TGTGCCAGCAGCCAAGTACAGGGTCAAGAGACCCAGTACTTC. Translating gives CASSQVQGQETQYF.

The chain recombines TRBV11-3 with TRBJ2-3; D may be TRBD1 (6 bases). The germline V gene encodes CDR1 SGHNT and CDR2 YENEEA. The CDR3 has 15 residues. The V and J ends lost 5 bases and 0 bases respectively, with 12 bases between them. CDR3 bases: TGTGCCAGCAGCCACCGGACAGAGAGCACAGATACGCAGTATTTT. Amino acids: CASSHRTESTDTQYF.

This clone was seen once. CDR3 in amino acids: CASSPGRGYTF. The CDR3, as DNA: TGTGCCAGCAGCCCGGGGAGAGGCTACACCTTC. The rearrangement joins TRBV3-1 (or the pseudogene TRBV3-2) to TRBJ1-2; D call uncertain. Germline lookup yields CDR1 LGHDT and CDR2 YNNKEL (reference sequence). The CDR3 is made up of 11 amino acids. V lost 4 bases, J lost 8 bases, and 8 bases lay in between.

This clone was observed once. The chain has TRBV5-5 and TRBJ2-7, with D perhaps matching TRBD1 (7 bases). V was clipped by 4 bases and J by 1 base, with 15 bases between them. The CDR3 loop spans 15 amino acids. Per the germline V gene, CDR1 is SGHKS and CDR2 is YYEKEE (reference sequence). CDR3 coding DNA: TGTGCCAGCAGCCCGGGGGACAGTCGATCCTACGAGCAGTACTTC. Translated, it gives CASSPGDSRSYEQYF.

This rearrangement joins TRBV18 to TRBJ1-3, with TRBD1 matching 7 bases. V lost 1 base and J lost 6; bases outside the gene matches: 9. The germline V gene has CDR1 KGHSH and CDR2 LQKENI. The CDR3 runs 16 residues. CDR3 nucleotide sequence: TGTGCCAGCTCACCACGGCTGGGACAGCTCCAAAACACCATATATTTT. Its protein is CASSPRLGQLQNTIYF.

The chain is built from TRBV18 and TRBJ1-6, with D possibly being TRBD1 (6 bases). Looked up from germline, CDR1 is KGHSH and CDR2 is LQKENI. Trimming took 6 bases from V and 14 from J, leaving 11 bases between them. The CDR3 contains 11 residues. CDR3: CASSQGLALHF. DNA of the CDR3: TGTGCCAGCTCCCAGGGGTTGGCCCTCCACTTT.

This rearrangement joins TRBV6-5 to TRBJ1-6; TRBD1 is a possible D gene (5 bases). Germline V CDR1 and CDR2: MNHEY, SVGAGI. The CDR3 loop spans 14 amino acids. Trimming removed 6 bases from V and 7 bases from J, with 13 bases in between. The CDR3 bases are TGTGCCAGCAGCGCGGGACCGAAAAATTCACCCCTCCACTTT. Translating it yields CASSAGPKNSPLHF.

The chain combines TRBV4-1 with TRBJ2-1, with a weak D call TRBD1 (5 bases). Germline CDR1 MGHRA, CDR2 YSYEKL. The CDR3 runs 16 residues. With 2 bases removed from V and 0 bases from J, the gap between germline ends came to 11 bases. CDR3 loop: CASSQPQGSSYNEQFF. CDR3 DNA sequence: TGCGCCAGCAGCCAACCCCAGGGTAGCTCCTACAATGAGCAGTTCTTC.